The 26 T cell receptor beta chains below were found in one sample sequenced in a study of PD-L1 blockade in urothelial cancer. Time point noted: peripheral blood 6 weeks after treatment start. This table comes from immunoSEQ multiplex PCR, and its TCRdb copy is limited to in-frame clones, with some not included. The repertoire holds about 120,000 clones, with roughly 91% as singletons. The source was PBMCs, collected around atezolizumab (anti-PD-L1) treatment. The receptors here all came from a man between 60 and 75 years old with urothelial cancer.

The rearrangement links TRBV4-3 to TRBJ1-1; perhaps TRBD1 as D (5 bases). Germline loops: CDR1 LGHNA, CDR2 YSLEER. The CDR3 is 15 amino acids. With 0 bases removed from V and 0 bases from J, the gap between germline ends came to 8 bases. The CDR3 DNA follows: TGCGCCAGCAGCCAAGAAACAGGCATGAACACTGAAGCTTTCTTT. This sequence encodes CASSQETGMNTEAFF.

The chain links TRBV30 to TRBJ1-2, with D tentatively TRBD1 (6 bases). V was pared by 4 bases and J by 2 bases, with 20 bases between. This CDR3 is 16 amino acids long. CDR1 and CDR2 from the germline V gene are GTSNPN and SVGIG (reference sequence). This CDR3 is CAWNPVAGGKNYGYTF. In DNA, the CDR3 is TGTGCCTGGAACCCAGTTGCGGGGGGCAAAAACTATGGCTACACCTTC.

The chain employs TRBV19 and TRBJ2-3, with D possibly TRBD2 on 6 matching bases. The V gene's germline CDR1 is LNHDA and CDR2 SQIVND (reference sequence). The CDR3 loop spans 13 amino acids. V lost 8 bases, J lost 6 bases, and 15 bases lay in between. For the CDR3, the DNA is TGTGCCAGTTCTATCCTAGCGAGGGATACGCAGTATTTT. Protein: CASSILARDTQYF.

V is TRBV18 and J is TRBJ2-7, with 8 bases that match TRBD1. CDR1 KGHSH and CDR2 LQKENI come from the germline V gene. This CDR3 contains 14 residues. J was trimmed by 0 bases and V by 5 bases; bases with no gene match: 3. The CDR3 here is CASSADRVSYEQYF. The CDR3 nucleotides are TGTGCCAGCTCAGCGGACAGGGTCTCCTACGAGCAGTACTTC.

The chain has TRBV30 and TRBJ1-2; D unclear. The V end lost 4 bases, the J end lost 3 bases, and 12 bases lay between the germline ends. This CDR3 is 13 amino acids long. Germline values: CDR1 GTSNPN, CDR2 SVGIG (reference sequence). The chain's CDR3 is CAWNPPQYYGYTF. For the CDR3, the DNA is TGTGCCTGGAACCCCCCCCAGTACTATGGCTACACCTTC.

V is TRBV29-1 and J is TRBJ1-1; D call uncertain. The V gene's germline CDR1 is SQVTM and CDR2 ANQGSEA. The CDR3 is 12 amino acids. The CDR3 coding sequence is TGCACCATTAGAATTCAGAACACTGAAGCTTTCTTT. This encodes CTIRIQNTEAFF. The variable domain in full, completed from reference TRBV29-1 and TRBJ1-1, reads SAVISQKPSRDICQRGTSLTIQCQVDSQVTMMFWYRQQPGQSLTLIATANQGSEATYESGFVIDKFPISRPNLTFSTLTVSNMSPEDSSIYLCTIRIQNTEAFFGQGTRLTVV.

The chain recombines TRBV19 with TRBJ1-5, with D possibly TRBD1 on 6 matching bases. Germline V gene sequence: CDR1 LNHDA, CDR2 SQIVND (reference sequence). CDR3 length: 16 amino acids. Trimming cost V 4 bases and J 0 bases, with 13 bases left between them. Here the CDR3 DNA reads TGTGCCAGTAGTACCTTAACAGGGAATAGCAATCAGCCCCAGCATTTT. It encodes CASSTLTGNSNQPQHF.

The CDR3 DNA is TGCGCCAGCAGCCCCGGATGGGCGGGGGCCTCCTACGAGCAGTACTTC. Its translation: CASSPGWAGASYEQYF. The gene calls are TRBV5-1 and TRBJ2-7, with D maybe TRBD2 (7 bases). The germline V gene encodes CDR1 SGHRS and CDR2 YFSETQ. This CDR3 has 16 amino acids. V was shortened by 4 bases and J by 0 bases, with 17 bases between the two germline ends.

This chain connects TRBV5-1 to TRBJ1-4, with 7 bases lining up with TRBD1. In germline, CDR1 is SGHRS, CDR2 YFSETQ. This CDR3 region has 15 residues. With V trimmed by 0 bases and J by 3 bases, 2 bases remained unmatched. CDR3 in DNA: TGCGCCAGCAGCTTGGCAGGACAGGCTAATGAAAAACTGTTTTTT. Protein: CASSLAGQANEKLFF.

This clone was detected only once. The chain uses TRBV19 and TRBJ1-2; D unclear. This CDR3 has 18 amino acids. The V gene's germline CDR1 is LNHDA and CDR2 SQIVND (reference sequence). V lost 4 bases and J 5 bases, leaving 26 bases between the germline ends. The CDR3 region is CASSNYGRGGRAAYGYTF. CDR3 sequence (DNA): TGTGCCAGTAGTAACTATGGACGAGGAGGGCGGGCAGCATATGGCTACACCTTC.

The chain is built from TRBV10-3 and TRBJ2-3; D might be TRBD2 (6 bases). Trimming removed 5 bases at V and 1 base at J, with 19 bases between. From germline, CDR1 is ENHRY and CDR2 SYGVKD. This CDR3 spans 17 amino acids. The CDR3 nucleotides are TGTGCCATCAGTCCTGAGGAGGGCAGGCCTGGCACAGATACGCAGTATTTT. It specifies CAISPEEGRPGTDTQYF.

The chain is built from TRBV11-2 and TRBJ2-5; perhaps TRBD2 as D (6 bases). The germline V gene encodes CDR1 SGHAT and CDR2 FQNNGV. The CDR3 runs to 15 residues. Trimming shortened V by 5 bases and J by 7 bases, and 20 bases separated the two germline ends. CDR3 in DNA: TGTGCCAGCAGCCCCCAGGAGGGAACTCTAGGGACCCAGTACTTC. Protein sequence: CASSPQEGTLGTQYF.

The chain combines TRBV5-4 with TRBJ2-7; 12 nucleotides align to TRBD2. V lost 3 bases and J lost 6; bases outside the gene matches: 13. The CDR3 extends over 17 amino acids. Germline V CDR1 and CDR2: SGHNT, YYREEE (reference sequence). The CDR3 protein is CASSSGTSGPGLGEQYF. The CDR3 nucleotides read TGTGCCAGCAGCTCTGGGACTAGCGGGCCGGGGCTAGGCGAGCAGTACTTC.

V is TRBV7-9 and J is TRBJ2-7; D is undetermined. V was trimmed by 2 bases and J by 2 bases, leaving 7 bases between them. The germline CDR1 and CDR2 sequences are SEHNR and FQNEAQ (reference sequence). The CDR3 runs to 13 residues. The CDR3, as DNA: TGTGCCAGCAGCTTATCCCCAGCCTACGAGCAGTACTTC. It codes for CASSLSPAYEQYF.

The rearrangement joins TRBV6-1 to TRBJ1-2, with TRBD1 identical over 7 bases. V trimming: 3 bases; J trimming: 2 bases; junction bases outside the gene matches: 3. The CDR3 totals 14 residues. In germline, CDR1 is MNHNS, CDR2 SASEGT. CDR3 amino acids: CASSDGDSNYGYTF. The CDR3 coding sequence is TGTGCCAGCAGTGATGGGGACAGCAACTATGGCTACACCTTC.

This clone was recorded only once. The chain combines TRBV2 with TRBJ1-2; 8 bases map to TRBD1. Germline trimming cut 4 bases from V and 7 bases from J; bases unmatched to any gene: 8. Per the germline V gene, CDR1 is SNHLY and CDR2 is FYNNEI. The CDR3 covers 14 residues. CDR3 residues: CASSVRTGTSGYTF. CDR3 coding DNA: TGTGCCAGCAGTGTTCGGACAGGGACGAGTGGCTACACCTTC.

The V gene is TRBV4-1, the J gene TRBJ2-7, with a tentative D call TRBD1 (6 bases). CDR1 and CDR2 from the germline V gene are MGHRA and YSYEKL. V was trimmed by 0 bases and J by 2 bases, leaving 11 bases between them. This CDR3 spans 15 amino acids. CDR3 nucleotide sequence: TGCGCCAGCAGCCAAGATCGTCAGGGGCCCTACGAGCAGTACTTC. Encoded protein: CASSQDRQGPYEQYF.

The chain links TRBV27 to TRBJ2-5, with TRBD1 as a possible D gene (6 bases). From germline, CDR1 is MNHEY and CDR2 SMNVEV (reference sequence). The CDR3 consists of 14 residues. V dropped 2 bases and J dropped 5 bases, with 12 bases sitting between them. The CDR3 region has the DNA TGTGCCAGCAGTTTAATGGGGGCCGAGGAGACCCAGTACTTC. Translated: CASSLMGAEETQYF.

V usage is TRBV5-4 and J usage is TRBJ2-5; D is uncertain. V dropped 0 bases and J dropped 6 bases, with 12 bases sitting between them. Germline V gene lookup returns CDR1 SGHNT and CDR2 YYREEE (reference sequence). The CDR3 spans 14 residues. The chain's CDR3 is CASSLEAGSKTQYF. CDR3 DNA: TGTGCCAGCAGCTTGGAGGCAGGTTCGAAGACCCAGTACTTC.

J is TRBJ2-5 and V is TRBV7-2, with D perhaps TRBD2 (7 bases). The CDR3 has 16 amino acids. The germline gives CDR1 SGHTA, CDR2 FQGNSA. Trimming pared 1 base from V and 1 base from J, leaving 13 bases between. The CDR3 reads CASSLVGGPVQETQYF. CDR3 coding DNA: TGTGCCAGCAGCTTAGTGGGGGGGCCCGTCCAAGAGACCCAGTACTTC.

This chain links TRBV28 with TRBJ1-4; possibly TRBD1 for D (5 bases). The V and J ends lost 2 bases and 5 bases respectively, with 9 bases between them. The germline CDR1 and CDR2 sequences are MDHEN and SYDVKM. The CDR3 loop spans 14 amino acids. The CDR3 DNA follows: TGTGCCAGCAGTTTACAGGGCCGGAATGAAAAACTGTTTTTT. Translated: CASSLQGRNEKLFF.

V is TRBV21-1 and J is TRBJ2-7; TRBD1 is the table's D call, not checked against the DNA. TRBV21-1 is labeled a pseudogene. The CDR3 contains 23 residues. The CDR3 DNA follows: TGTGCCAGCAGCAAAATTTTCTTACCCTTCCCCATCGATGACTCTCAGGGGGGATACGAGCAGTACTTC. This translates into CASSKIFLPFPIDDSQGGYEQYF.

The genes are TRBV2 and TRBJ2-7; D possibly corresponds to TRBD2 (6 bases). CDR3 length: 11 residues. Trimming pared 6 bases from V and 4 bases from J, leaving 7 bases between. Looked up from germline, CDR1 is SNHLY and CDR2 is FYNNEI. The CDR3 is CASRGGYEQYF. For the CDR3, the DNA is TGTGCCAGCAGGGGGGGTTACGAGCAGTACTTC.

The DNA of the CDR3 is TGTGCCAGCAGCGGGGGGGGAGGCACTGAAGCTTTCTTT. It encodes CASSGGGGTEAFF. This chain links TRBV21-1 with TRBJ1-1. TRBV21-1 is a documented pseudogene. The CDR3 length is 13 residues.

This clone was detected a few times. Here the CDR3 reads CSADDGDIQYF. CDR3 nucleotide sequence: TGCAGTGCTGATGACGGGGACATTCAGTACTTC. The chain links TRBV20-1 to TRBJ2-4, with D possibly matching TRBD2 (5 bases). This CDR3 is 11 amino acids long. With 5 bases removed from V and 8 bases from J, the gap between germline ends came to 10 bases. The V gene's germline CDR1 is DFQATT and CDR2 SNEGSKA (reference sequence).

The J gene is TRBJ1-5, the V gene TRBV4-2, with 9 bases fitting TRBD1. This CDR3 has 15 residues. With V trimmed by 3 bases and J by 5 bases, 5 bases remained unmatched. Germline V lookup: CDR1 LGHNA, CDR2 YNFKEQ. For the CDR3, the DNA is TGTGCCAGCAGCCAGACTAACAGGGGGCATCAGCCCCAGCATTTT. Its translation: CASSQTNRGHQPQHF.